At least ten counts were recorded for the clone carrying this T cell receptor beta chain. Its antigen is undetermined. Study-wide results and limits: The TCR gene usage of tumor memory CD4+ T cells clustered together with blood and lymph node memory CD4+ cells and with lymph node naive CD4+ cells.

TCRdb reprocessed the 5' RACE reads via MiXCR and lists one record per CDR3 protein. The sample contains nearly 55,000 distinct CDR3 sequences, about 25% of which appear only once. The sample was tumor-infiltrating naive CD4+ T cells sorted from the breast tumor. Subset of the sample: naive CD4+ T cells, CD4+CD45RA+CD25-. This sequence was found in a female donor with breast cancer.

The CDR3 DNA reads TGCAGTGCTAGCAAATCTAGCGGGAGTAGTCAAGAGACCCAGTACTTC. It translates to CSASKSSGSSQETQYF. The chain joins TRBV20-1 to TRBJ2-5; 10 nucleotides align to TRBD2. The CDR3 consists of 16 residues. The J segment lost 2 bases and the V segment lost 3 bases, leaving 9 bases of the junction unmatched. Germline-derived CDR1 and CDR2 are DFQATT and SNEGSKA (reference sequence).